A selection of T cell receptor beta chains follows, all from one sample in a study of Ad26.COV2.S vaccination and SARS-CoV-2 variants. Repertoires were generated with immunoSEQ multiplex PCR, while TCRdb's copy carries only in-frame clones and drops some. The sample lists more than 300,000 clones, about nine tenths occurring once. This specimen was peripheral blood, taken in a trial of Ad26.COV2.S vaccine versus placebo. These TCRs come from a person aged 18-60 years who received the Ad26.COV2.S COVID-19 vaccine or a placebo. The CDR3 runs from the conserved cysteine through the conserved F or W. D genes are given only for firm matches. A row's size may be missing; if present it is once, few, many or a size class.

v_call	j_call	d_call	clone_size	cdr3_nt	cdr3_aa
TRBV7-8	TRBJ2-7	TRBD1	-	TGTGCCAGCAGCTCACGGACAGGCTACGAGCAGTACTTC	CASSSRTGYEQYF
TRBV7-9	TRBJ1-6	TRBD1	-	TGTGCCAGCAGCCCTTCGGGAACAGGGGAATCACCCCTCCACTTT	CASSPSGTGESPLHF
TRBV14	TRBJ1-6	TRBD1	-	TGTGCCAGCAGCCAAGTTATCGGGACAGGGTCGTATAATTCACCCCTCCACTTT	CASSQVIGTGSYNSPLHF
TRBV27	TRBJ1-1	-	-	TGTGCCAGCCGCGTGGGGGACACTGAAGCTTTCTTT	CASRVGDTEAFF
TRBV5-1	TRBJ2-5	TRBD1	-	TGCGCCAGCAGCCTCTCCCAGGGGGCCGGGGAGACCCAGTACTTC	CASSLSQGAGETQYF
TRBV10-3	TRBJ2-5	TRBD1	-	TGTGCCATCAGAGGGACAGGCAACCAAGAGACCCAGTACTTC	CAIRGTGNQETQYF
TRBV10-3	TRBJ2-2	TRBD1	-	TGTGCCATCAGTGTAGAAGGGGGCTCGGACGGGGAGCTGTTTTTT	CAISVEGGSDGELFF
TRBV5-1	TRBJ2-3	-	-	TGCGCCAGCAGCTTAAGGGGAGATACGCAGTATTTT	CASSLRGDTQYF
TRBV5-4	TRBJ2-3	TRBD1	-	TGTGCCAGCAGCTTGCGGCAGGGGGCTTATGATACGCAGTATTTT	CASSLRQGAYDTQYF
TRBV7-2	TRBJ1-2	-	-	TGTGCCAGCAGCTTAGGTAACGTCCGCGAAGGGGGCTACACCTTC	CASSLGNVREGGYTF
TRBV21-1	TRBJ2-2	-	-	TGTGCCAGCAGCGTCCCGGGACTAGCGGGAGCTCCGAACACCGGGGAGCTGTTTTTT	CASSVPGLAGAPNTGELFF
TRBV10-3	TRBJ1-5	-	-	TGTGCCATCAGTGTAGAGGGGGGACCTAATCAGCCCCAGCATTTT	CAISVEGGPNQPQHF
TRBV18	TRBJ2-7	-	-	TGTGCCAGCTCACTCACAGGGAGCTCCTACGAGCAGTACTTC	CASSLTGSSYEQYF
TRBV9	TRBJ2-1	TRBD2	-	TGTGCCAGCAGCGTAGCGGGGGGGAGCTCCTACAATGAGCAGTTCTTC	CASSVAGGSSYNEQFF
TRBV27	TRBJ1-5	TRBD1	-	TGTGCCAGCAGCCCGACAGGGAGGTTATTGCCCCAGCATTTT	CASSPTGRLLPQHF
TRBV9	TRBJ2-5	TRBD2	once	TGTGCCAGCAGCGGAACTAGCGGGGGGGCCTGGGGCGAGACCCAGTACTTC	CASSGTSGGAWGETQYF
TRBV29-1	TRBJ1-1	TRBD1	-	TGCAGCGTTGAACGCCTGCGGGGACAGTTGGTTGAAGCTTTCTTT	CSVERLRGQLVEAFF
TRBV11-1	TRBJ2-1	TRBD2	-	TGTGCCAGCAGCCCCAGCTCGGGGGGGTCCTACAATGAGCAGTTCTTC	CASSPSSGGSYNEQFF
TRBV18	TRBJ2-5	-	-	TGTGCCAGCTCACGAGGGACCCCCAAGGAGACCCAGTACTTC	CASSRGTPKETQYF
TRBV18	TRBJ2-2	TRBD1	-	TGTGCCAGCTCACCGGGACAGGGGAGGCACGGGGAGCTGTTTTTT	CASSPGQGRHGELFF
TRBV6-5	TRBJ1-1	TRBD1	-	TGTGCCAGCAGTACAGGGGGCGATCCGAACACTGAAGCTTTCTTT	CASSTGGDPNTEAFF
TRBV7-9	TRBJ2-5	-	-	TGTGCCAGCAGCTTAGACACGATGGGGGAAGTTGGAGAGACCCAGTACTTC	CASSLDTMGEVGETQYF